These 12 T cell receptor beta chains came from one sample sequenced in a study of identical twins. TCRdb reprocessed the 5' RACE reads via MiXCR and lists one record per CDR3 protein. The table records some 660,000 distinct CDR3 sequences, more than 6.5% of them present only once. The data were also submitted as part of a second study, on yellow fever vaccine responses in identical twins.

Sequencing was performed on PBMCs. Receptors originate from a woman aged 18-30 years in good health.

This clonotype was seen at least ten times. The V and J genes are TRBV12-3 or TRBV12-4 and TRBJ2-5; no clear D gene. Trimming pared 6 bases from V and 7 bases from J, leaving 15 bases between. The CDR3 sequence is 13 residues long. The CDR3 DNA sequence: TGTGCCAGCAGCTCGACTGTCCAGTGGACCCAGTACTTC. It codes for CASSSTVQWTQYF.

This clonotype was picked up a small number of times. V gene TRBV7-3 combines with J gene TRBJ2-7, with 10 bases lining up with TRBD2. CDR3 length equals 15 residues. Per germline, CDR1 SGHTA and CDR2 FQGTGA. V was pared by 5 bases and J by 3 bases, with 7 bases of the junction left unmatched. CDR3 DNA: TGTGCCAGCAGCGCCTCTAGCGGGGGCCTCTACGAGCAGTACTTC. This translates into CASSASSGGLYEQYF. The full variable domain, rest sourced from reference TRBV7-3 and TRBJ2-7, is GAGVSQTPSNKVTEKGKYVELRCDPISGHTALYWYRQSLGQGPEFLIYFQGTGAADDSGLPNDRFFAVRPEGSVSTLKIQRTERGDSAVYLCASSASSGGLYEQYFGPGTRLTVT.

This clonotype showed up many times. The J gene is TRBJ2-7, the V gene TRBV5-1, with D possibly being TRBD2 (6 bases). Trimming stripped 0 bases from V and 3 bases from J, with 10 bases between. This CDR3 region has 14 residues. Germline values: CDR1 SGHRS, CDR2 YFSETQ. The CDR3 DNA reads as TGCGCCAGCAGCTTGGGTAGCGGTCGCTACGAGCAGTACTTC. Encoded protein: CASSLGSGRYEQYF. Together with reference TRBV5-1 and TRBJ2-7, the CDR3 gives the full variable domain: KAGVTQTPRYLIKTRGQQVTLSCSPISGHRSVSWYQQTPGQGLQFLFEYFSETQRNKGNFPGRFSGRQFSNSRSEMNVSTLELGDSALYLCASSLGSGRYEQYFGPGTRLTVT.

This clonotype was detected many times. J is TRBJ2-1 and V is TRBV29-1; D call uncertain. This CDR3 has 14 residues. V was shortened by 4 bases and J by 0 bases, with 10 bases between the two germline ends. CDR1 and CDR2 (germline): SQVTM, ANQGSEA. CDR3 residues: CSVARSSSYNEQFF. CDR3 nucleotides: TGCAGCGTTGCCCGCAGTAGCTCCTACAATGAGCAGTTCTTC.

A few counts support this clonotype. This chain connects TRBV6-1 to TRBJ2-1, with D possibly TRBD2 on 7 matching bases. Germline V CDR1 and CDR2: MNHNS, SASEGT. V was trimmed by 6 bases and J by 10 bases, leaving 22 bases between them. CDR3 length: 15 residues. The CDR3 coding sequence is TGTGCCAGCAGACTCCCCTCCGGGGGGCTAGGAGAGCAGTTCTTC. Its translation is CASRLPSGGLGEQFF.

The chain uses TRBV6-5 and TRBJ2-5; 8 nucleotides agree with TRBD1. This CDR3 contains 16 residues. Germline CDR1 and CDR2: MNHEY and SVGAGI. The J segment lost 1 base and the V segment lost 2 bases, leaving 6 bases of the junction unmatched. The DNA for the CDR3 is TGTGCCAGCAGTTACACGGACAGGGAAGGCCAAGAGACCCAGTACTTC. Protein sequence: CASSYTDREGQETQYF.

This clonotype appeared many times. This rearrangement joins TRBV12-3 or TRBV12-4 to TRBJ1-5, with no clear D. Trimming stripped 6 bases from V and 0 bases from J, with 12 bases between. CDR3 length: 15 amino acids. The CDR3 DNA sequence: TGTGCCAGCAGCCCGGCAGGCGATAGCAATCAGCCCCAGCATTTT. As protein: CASSPAGDSNQPQHF.

This clonotype has ten or more counts. This chain joins TRBV5-5 and TRBJ2-7; 7 bases fit TRBD2. CDR3 length: 13 amino acids. Germline CDR1 SGHKS, CDR2 YYEKEE (reference sequence). The V and J ends lost 4 bases and 2 bases, in that order; junction bases with no gene match: 3. The CDR3 DNA reads TGTGCCAGCAGCGCCCGGGAGGCCTACGAGCAGTACTTC. Translated: CASSAREAYEQYF.

The rearrangement uses TRBV4-3 and TRBJ2-3; weak D call: TRBD1 (6 bases). The germline V gene has CDR1 LGHNA and CDR2 YSLEER. This CDR3 is built from 15 residues. Trimming removed 0 bases from V and 5 bases from J, with 12 bases in between. The CDR3 sequence: CASSQDGARGDTQYF. As DNA, the CDR3 is TGCGCCAGCAGCCAAGATGGGGCCAGGGGAGATACGCAGTATTTT.

This rearrangement joins TRBV6-5 to TRBJ1-2; the D is unclear. CDR1 is MNHEY, CDR2 SVGAGI, per germline. The CDR3 has 16 residues. Deletions cut 1 base from V and 1 base from J, with 13 bases between. CDR3 sequence (DNA): TGTGCCAGCAGTTACTACCCACCGGAGGGTAACTATGGCTACACCTTC. It translates to CASSYYPPEGNYGYTF.

In this sample, this clonotype turned up many times. This rearrangement joins TRBV12-3 or TRBV12-4 to TRBJ1-1; D call uncertain. V gave up 4 bases and J gave up 6 bases, with 9 bases separating them. This CDR3 spans 12 amino acids. The CDR3 reads CASSSPSPEAFF. DNA for the CDR3: TGTGCCAGCAGTTCTCCTAGCCCTGAAGCTTTCTTT.

The rearrangement uses TRBV30 and TRBJ2-1, with TRBD2 matching 7 bases. The CDR3 extends over 12 amino acids. Germline CDR1 is GTSNPN and CDR2 is SVGIG (reference sequence). Unmatched junction bases numbered 3, after V lost 1 base and J lost 9 bases. CDR3 protein: CAWSESGIEQFF. Written as DNA, the CDR3 is TGTGCCTGGAGTGAGAGCGGGATTGAGCAGTTCTTC.